Listed below are T cell receptor beta chains from one sample, sequenced in a study of T cells expressing NK-cell markers. TCRdb reprocessed the 5' RACE reads and reports one entry per CDR3 protein, with no DNA. The specimen's table records hundreds of thousands of distinct CDR3 sequences. The sequencing sample was made of blood T cells: a sorted CD56 or NKG2C T cell subset, CD4+ or CD8+ T cells, or bulk PBMC T cells (not recorded which). Receptors originate from a man between 18 and 29 years old in good health. Each CDR3 is given with its conserved first and last residue.

V,J,CDR3
TRBV28,TRBJ2-2,CASSSHLGGELFF
TRBV30,TRBJ2-7,CAWSWGTLREQYF
TRBV29-1,TRBJ2-5,CSVPVGEGSETQYF
TRBV20-1,TRBJ2-5,CSAREIGPGVAGQETQYF
TRBV6-1,TRBJ2-2,CASTSTSGRVNTGELFF
TRBV12-3/TRBV12-4,TRBJ1-1,CASSLGQNTEAFF
TRBV2,TRBJ2-1,CASSEAGGSVVTNEQFF
TRBV11-1,TRBJ1-5,CASSPTTGENQPQHF
TRBV12-3/TRBV12-4,TRBJ2-5,CASTLGGLAGQETQYF
TRBV4-1,TRBJ2-5,CASSPLAQREAGGETQYF
TRBV12-3/TRBV12-4,TRBJ2-3,CASRASDTDTQYF
TRBV20-1,TRBJ2-5,CSARVGVPPQETQYF
TRBV5-6,TRBJ2-1,CASSSRLAGGLHNEQFF
TRBV28,TRBJ2-5,CASSLFRGTQYF
TRBV10-1,TRBJ2-2,CASSESETYTGELFF
TRBV6-5,TRBJ2-2,CASSSLIAGGPGGELFF
TRBV11-2,TRBJ2-6,CASSGRMAEPDSGANVLTF
TRBV5-1,TRBJ2-7,CASSERGGTVYEQYF
TRBV5-5,TRBJ2-1,CASSHGLWGYNEQFF
TRBV12-3/TRBV12-4,TRBJ2-5,CASSPTSRETQYF
TRBV20-1,TRBJ2-3,CSAHTSDRTDTQYF
TRBV21-1,TRBJ2-5,CASSKGEVHREGGQETQYF
TRBV6-2/TRBV6-3,TRBJ2-7,CASSYFGSEQYF
TRBV15,TRBJ2-4,CATETGGEENIQYF
TRBV10-2,TRBJ2-5,CASTGANSETQYF
TRBV5-6,TRBJ2-3,CASSFYRGQADTQYF
TRBV5-5,TRBJ2-2,CASRKDRGRTGELFF
TRBV6-5,TRBJ2-5,CASSSGLAGGVQETQYF
TRBV7-9,TRBJ2-1,CASSLPAARNNEQFF
TRBV6-2/TRBV6-3,TRBJ2-7,CASSYRERDEQYF
TRBV20-1,TRBJ2-5,CSAFAGAGETQYF
TRBV9,TRBJ1-5,CASSPRGDRQPQHF
TRBV9,TRBJ1-5,CASSVTDGGNGQPQHF
TRBV10-3,TRBJ1-2,CAISRDRTSYGYTF
TRBV20-1,TRBJ1-2,CSAPPTATNYGYTF
TRBV12-3/TRBV12-4,TRBJ1-1,CASSLAGGRIFTEAFF
TRBV6-5,TRBJ1-6,CASSSSGLGSPLHF
TRBV19,TRBJ1-5,CASRGQGAQPQHF
TRBV6-5,TRBJ2-7,CASSYGLAGGNYEQYF
TRBV29-1,TRBJ2-3,CSGTDRGPDTQYF
TRBV28,TRBJ2-2,CASIPRNTGELFF
TRBV25-1,TRBJ1-1,CASSYRDLAEAFF
TRBV5-5,TRBJ2-3,CASSLRDSLTQYF
TRBV6-2/TRBV6-3,TRBJ2-7,CASSYRGQWREQYF
TRBV29-1,TRBJ2-5,CSVGARLGQETQYF
TRBV29-1,TRBJ2-5,CSVERGRAMETQYF